This TCR beta chain comes out of a study of T cell changes during pregnancy in multiple sclerosis. Sequencing used immunoSEQ multiplex PCR; TCRdb keeps in-frame clones, though not all of them. The sample records tens of thousands of clones, more than 85% being singletons. The CDR3 covers 13 residues. Trimming shortened V by 4 bases and J by 5 bases, and 11 bases separated the two germline ends. Germline V gene data show CDR1 as SGHTA and CDR2 as FQGTGA. The V and J genes are TRBV7-3 and TRBJ1-1, with D unresolved. Material: CD8+ T cells from peripheral blood mononuclear cells, obtained in the first trimester of pregnancy. This receptor was obtained from a female donor with multiple sclerosis, enrolled in a pregnancy study. The chain's CDR3 is CASSYFPGTEAFF. The DNA of the CDR3 is TGTGCCAGCAGCTACTTCCCGGGGACTGAAGCTTTCTTT.